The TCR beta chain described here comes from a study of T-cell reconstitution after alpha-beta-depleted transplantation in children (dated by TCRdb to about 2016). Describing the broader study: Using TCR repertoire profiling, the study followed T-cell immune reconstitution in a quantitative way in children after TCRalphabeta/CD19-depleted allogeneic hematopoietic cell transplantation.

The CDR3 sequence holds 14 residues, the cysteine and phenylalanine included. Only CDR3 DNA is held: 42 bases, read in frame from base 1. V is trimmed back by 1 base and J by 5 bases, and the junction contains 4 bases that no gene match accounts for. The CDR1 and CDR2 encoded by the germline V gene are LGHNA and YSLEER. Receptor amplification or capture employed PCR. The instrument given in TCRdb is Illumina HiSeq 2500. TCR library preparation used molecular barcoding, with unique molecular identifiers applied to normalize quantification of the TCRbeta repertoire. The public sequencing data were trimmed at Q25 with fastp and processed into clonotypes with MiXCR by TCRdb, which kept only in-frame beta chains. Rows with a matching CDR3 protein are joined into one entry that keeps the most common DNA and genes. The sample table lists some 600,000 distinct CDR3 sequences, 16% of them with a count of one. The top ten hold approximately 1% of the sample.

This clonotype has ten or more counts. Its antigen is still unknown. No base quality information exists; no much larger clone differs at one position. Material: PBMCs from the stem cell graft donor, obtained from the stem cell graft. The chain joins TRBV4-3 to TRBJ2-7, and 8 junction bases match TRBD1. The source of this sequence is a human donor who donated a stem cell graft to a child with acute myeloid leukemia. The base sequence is TGCGCCAGCAGCCAAGGACAGGGGTCGCACGAGCAGTACTTC. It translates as CASSQGQGSHEQYF.